The rows below give T cell receptor beta chains drawn from one sample of a study of CD8+ T cells in alopecia areata. TCRdb's table, derived via immunoSEQ multiplex PCR, lists solely in-frame clones and lacks some. The data hold approximately 180,000 clones, with around 71% observed a single time. The input for sequencing was CD8+ T cells sorted from blood, taken at week 0. The source is a human donor with alopecia areata. CDR3s include the opening cysteine and the closing phenylalanine or tryptophan. The order of the fields is V gene, clone size, D gene, J gene, CDR3 protein, CDR3 DNA. The D gene is left open where the match is weak. Only some rows state a clone size, as once, few, many or a class for expanded clones.

>TRBV4-1|few|NA|TRBJ2-1
CASSQIPGEQFF
TGCGCCAGCAGCCAAATCCCTGGTGAGCAGTTCTTC
>TRBV23-1|NA|NA|TRBJ2-3
CASSQPWAGPNITGDTQYF
TGCGCCAGCAGTCAGCCGTGGGCCGGACCCAACATAACGGGTGATACGCAGTATTTT
>TRBV2|NA|NA|TRBJ1-1
CASSKTPTALEAFF
TGTGCCAGCAGCAAAACACCGACGGCGTTGGAAGCTTTCTTT
>TRBV30|few|NA|TRBJ2-3
CAWSGGGTDTQYF
TGTGCCTGGAGTGGTGGGGGCACAGATACGCAGTATTTT
>TRBV29-1|NA|TRBD2|TRBJ2-1
CSVEGGGVFSYNEQFF
TGCAGCGTTGAGGGCGGGGGGGTGTTCTCCTACAATGAGCAGTTCTTC
>TRBV9|NA|NA|TRBJ2-3
CASSPSEGAGDTQYF
TGTGCCAGCAGCCCAAGTGAGGGGGCGGGGGATACGCAGTATTTT
>TRBV2|few|TRBD1|TRBJ2-7
CASSDIATGGRYEQYF
TGTGCCAGCAGTGATATCGCGACAGGGGGGAGATACGAGCAGTACTTC
>TRBV5-1|few|NA|TRBJ2-3
CASSLPGSFSTDTQYF
TGCGCCAGCAGCTTGCCAGGGTCCTTCAGCACAGATACGCAGTATTTT
>TRBV9|NA|NA|TRBJ2-3
CASRMPPRF
TGTGCCAGCAGGATGCCCCCCCGGTTT
>TRBV25-1|NA|NA|TRBJ2-7
CATLSVGDYEQYF
TGTGCCACCCTCTCGGTGGGGGACTACGAGCAGTACTTC
>TRBV13|NA|TRBD2|TRBJ2-5
CASSPGEGRSQETQYF
TGTGCCAGCAGCCCGGGGGAGGGCCGGTCTCAAGAGACCCAGTACTTC
>TRBV13|NA|NA|TRBJ2-7
CASSGYLNYEQYF
TGTGCCAGCAGCGGATACCTGAACTACGAGCAGTACTTC
>TRBV29-1|NA|TRBD1|TRBJ1-1
CSVEGQGLNTEAFF
TGCAGCGTTGAAGGACAGGGGTTGAACACTGAAGCTTTCTTT
>TRBV2|NA|NA|TRBJ1-5
CASGGTHLYSNQPQHF
TGTGCCAGCGGCGGGACTCACCTTTATAGCAATCAGCCCCAGCATTTT
>TRBV4-1|NA|TRBD2|TRBJ2-3
CASSPRTSGGASTDTQYF
TGCGCCAGCAGCCCCCGGACTAGCGGGGGGGCGAGCACAGATACGCAGTATTTT
>TRBV15|NA|NA|TRBJ2-5
CATSRGGTPQYF
TGTGCCACCAGCAGAGGGGGGACACCCCAGTACTTC
>TRBV9|many|NA|TRBJ2-2
CASSVTGWNTGELFF
TGTGCCAGCAGCGTTACAGGGTGGAACACCGGGGAGCTGTTTTTT
>TRBV6-5|few|NA|TRBJ2-1
CASSKTGNSYNEQFF
TGTGCCAGCAGTAAAACAGGGAACTCCTACAATGAGCAGTTCTTC
>TRBV9|NA|TRBD2|TRBJ2-5
CASSARTSGAQETQYF
TGTGCCAGCAGCGCCCGGACTAGCGGGGCCCAAGAGACCCAGTACTTC
>TRBV9|NA|NA|TRBJ2-1
CASSGPGGHSSYNEQFF
TGTGCCAGCAGTGGTCCCGGAGGGCATAGCTCCTACAATGAGCAGTTCTTC
>TRBV9|NA|TRBD1|TRBJ2-7
CASSGQGGNEQYF
TGTGCCAGCAGCGGACAGGGTGGAAACGAGCAGTACTTC
>TRBV7-2|NA|NA|TRBJ2-2
CASIDTGELFF
TGTGCCAGCATCGACACCGGGGAGCTGTTTTTT
>TRBV30|NA|NA|TRBJ1-1
CAWTAHMNTEAFF
TGTGCCTGGACGGCACACATGAACACTGAAGCTTTCTTT
>TRBV29-1|NA|NA|TRBJ2-5
CSVEGGVRETQYF
TGCAGCGTTGAAGGGGGTGTAAGGGAGACCCAGTACTTC
>TRBV29-1|NA|TRBD1|TRBJ1-1
CSVGDRGYEAFF
TGCAGCGTCGGAGACAGGGGATACGAAGCTTTCTTT
>TRBV7-9|NA|NA|TRBJ2-3
CASWGGLTDTQYF
TGTGCCAGCTGGGGGGGCTTGACAGATACGCAGTATTTT
>TRBV2|NA|TRBD1|TRBJ1-1
CASSHRGTIEAFF
TGTGCCAGCAGTCACAGGGGGACGATTGAAGCTTTCTTT
>TRBV6-5|NA|NA|TRBJ1-5
CASSPKDGNQPQHF
TGTGCCAGCAGCCCTAAGGACGGCAATCAGCCCCAGCATTTT
>TRBV13|once|NA|TRBJ2-1
CASSLHNAYNEQFF
TGTGCCAGCAGCTTACATAACGCCTACAATGAGCAGTTCTTC
>TRBV7-8|few|NA|TRBJ1-2
CASSLANYGYTF
TGTGCCAGCAGCTTAGCAAACTATGGCTACACCTTC
>TRBV5-1|NA|TRBD1|TRBJ1-1
CASSAGQGPPEAFF
TGCGCCAGCAGCGCCGGACAGGGGCCCCCTGAAGCTTTCTTT
>TRBV4-1|few|TRBD1|TRBJ2-1
CASSQDVGMDRGWNEQFF
TGCGCCAGCAGCCAAGATGTTGGTATGGACAGGGGTTGGAATGAGCAGTTCTTC
>TRBV5-1|NA|NA|TRBJ2-3
CASSLRQSTDTQYF
TGCGCCAGCAGCCTCCGACAGAGCACAGATACGCAGTATTTT
>TRBV29-1|few|TRBD1|TRBJ1-2
CSVIVGYRQGGYGYTF
TGCAGCGTTATCGTCGGGTATCGGCAGGGGGGCTATGGCTACACCTTC
>TRBV27|NA|NA|TRBJ1-1
CASSFTGSDEAFF
TGTGCCAGCAGTTTCACCGGGTCCGATGAAGCTTTCTTT
>TRBV10-3|NA|NA|TRBJ2-6
CASTRRLSGANVLTF
TGTGCCAGCACCCGAAGGCTTTCTGGGGCCAACGTCCTGACTTTC
>TRBV2|NA|NA|TRBJ2-3
CANHLGGVDTQYF
TGTGCCAATCACCTAGGAGGGGTGGATACGCAGTATTTT
>TRBV2|NA|NA|TRBJ2-7
CASIEANYEQYF
TGTGCCAGCATTGAGGCGAACTACGAGCAGTACTTC
>TRBV30|NA|NA|TRBJ2-1
CACLNNEQFF
TGTGCCTGCCTTAACAATGAGCAGTTCTTC